Shown below are 29 T cell receptor beta chains from a single sample sequenced in a study of STAT3 mutations in large granular lymphocyte leukemia. Only in-frame clones appear in the TCRdb table, and some are missing; sequencing was by immunoSEQ multiplex PCR. In the table there are some 10,000 clones, 88% of which are singletons. Study-wide points: Every T-LGLL patient had at least one immunodominant TCRbeta clonotype.

Antigens for these TCRs are unknown. Sequenced sample: peripheral blood mononuclear cells. These receptors all stem from a man in his sixties with T-cell large granular lymphocyte leukemia. Some clones in this sample may be carry-over from other donors' samples.

CDR3 protein: CASTLLGGSYNEQFF. DNA for the CDR3: TGTGCCAGCACCCTACTGGGGGGTTCCTACAATGAGCAGTTCTTC. The J gene is TRBJ2-1, the V gene TRBV7-9; tentative D call: TRBD2 (6 bases). Trimming stripped 7 bases from V and 1 base from J, with 14 bases between. CDR1 and CDR2 from the germline V gene are SEHNR and FQNEAQ (reference sequence). The CDR3 totals 15 residues.

The V gene is TRBV29-1, the J gene TRBJ2-3; 8 bases match TRBD1. The V and J ends lost 6 bases and 3 bases, in that order; junction bases with no gene match: 8. Germline values: CDR1 SQVTM, CDR2 ANQGSEA. CDR3 size: 14 residues. The CDR3 here is CSVQGAWKTDTQYF. CDR3 nucleotide sequence: TGCAGCGTGCAGGGGGCTTGGAAGACAGATACGCAGTATTTT.

This chain joins TRBV27 and TRBJ2-1, with D uncertain. Germline CDR1 MNHEY, CDR2 SMNVEV (reference sequence). The CDR3 contains 13 residues. V was shortened by 3 bases and J by 7 bases, with 10 bases between the two germline ends. CDR3 nucleotides: TGTGCCAGCAGTTTCGTCATGGGTAATGAGCAGTTCTTC. Translating it yields CASSFVMGNEQFF.

J is TRBJ1-4 and V is TRBV19; D gene ambiguous. The germline V gene has CDR1 LNHDA and CDR2 SQIVND (reference sequence). CDR3 size: 15 residues. Trimming took off 3 bases at V and 7 bases at J, with 15 bases between the two ends. For the CDR3, the DNA is TGTGCCAGTAGTATCCCCCCCCGTGGCAGTGAAAAACTGTTTTTT. Translating gives CASSIPPRGSEKLFF. The full variable domain, completed using reference TRBV19 and TRBJ1-4, is DGGITQSPKYLFRKEGQNVTLSCEQNLNHDAMYWYRQDPGQGLRLIYYSQIVNDFQKGDIAEGYSVSREKKESFPLTVTSAQKNPTAFYLCASSIPPRGSEKLFFGSGTQLSVL.

V is TRBV5-1 and J is TRBJ2-3, with D tentatively TRBD2 (6 bases). The CDR3 has 13 amino acids. Trimming removed 4 bases from V and 0 bases from J, with 6 bases in between. Germline V lookup: CDR1 SGHRS, CDR2 YFSETQ. CDR3 loop: CASSGTSTDTQYF. The CDR3 DNA sequence: TGCGCCAGCAGCGGGACTAGCACAGATACGCAGTATTTT. Filled out from reference TRBV5-1 and TRBJ2-3, the complete variable domain reads KAGVTQTPRYLIKTRGQQVTLSCSPISGHRSVSWYQQTPGQGLQFLFEYFSETQRNKGNFPGRFSGRQFSNSRSEMNVSTLELGDSALYLCASSGTSTDTQYFGPGTRLTVL.

The J gene is TRBJ2-5, the V gene TRBV6-5; TRBD1 matches at 10 bases. Trimming took 6 bases from V and 4 from J; bases not matched to a gene: 5. This CDR3 comprises 14 residues. CDR1 MNHEY and CDR2 SVGAGI come from the germline V gene. CDR3 loop: CASRTGGPGETQYF. CDR3 DNA: TGTGCCAGCAGGACAGGGGGCCCGGGAGAGACCCAGTACTTC.

This sequence joins TRBV6-6 and TRBJ2-7; D possibly corresponds to TRBD2 (5 bases). V shed 6 bases and J shed 3 bases, with 18 bases lying between them. The CDR3 sequence is 15 residues long. CDR1 MNHNY and CDR2 SVGAGI come from the germline V gene (reference sequence). The chain's CDR3 is CASSSPEGGLYEQYF. As DNA, the CDR3 is TGTGCCAGCAGCTCACCCGAGGGTGGCCTCTACGAGCAGTACTTC.

The chain carries TRBV5-8 and TRBJ1-5; D perhaps matches TRBD1 (6 bases). V gave up 4 bases and J gave up 0 bases, with 11 bases separating them. This CDR3 has 15 amino acids. Germline V gene data show CDR1 as SGHTS and CDR2 as YDEGEE. The CDR3: CASSAGQTSNQPQHF. CDR3 bases: TGTGCCAGCAGCGCGGGACAAACTAGCAATCAGCCCCAGCATTTT.

The CDR3: CASSPTGDRGVGYTF. CDR3 coding DNA: TGTGCCAGCAGCCCGACTGGGGACCGGGGGGTTGGCTACACCTTC. The J gene is TRBJ1-2, the V gene TRBV9, with D perhaps TRBD1 (5 bases). Germline V gives CDR1 SGDLS, CDR2 YYNGEE. This CDR3 has 15 residues. Trimming shortened V by 4 bases and J by 7 bases, and 20 bases separated the two germline ends.

The CDR3 nucleotides are TGTGCCTGGGAGGGGTCCCGTTCCTACGAGCAGTACTTC. Amino acids: CAWEGSRSYEQYF. V gene TRBV30 combines with J gene TRBJ2-7; perhaps D is TRBD1 or TRBD2 (5 bases each). The CDR3 sequence is 13 residues long. Germline CDR1 and CDR2: GTSNPN and SVGIG (reference sequence). The V and J ends lost 5 bases and 1 base respectively, with 12 bases between them.

The chain joins TRBV6-6 to TRBJ2-2; perhaps D is TRBD1 or TRBD2 (5 bases each). Trimming left V 0 bases short and J 3 bases short, with 11 bases between. The CDR3 covers 16 residues. Looked up from germline, CDR1 is MNHNY and CDR2 is SVGAGI (reference sequence). The CDR3 loop is CASSYSWDGDTGELFF. CDR3 coding DNA: TGTGCCAGCAGTTACTCCTGGGACGGAGACACCGGGGAGCTGTTTTTT.

The chain links TRBV5-1 to TRBJ2-3, with 8 nucleotides matching TRBD2. The CDR3 is made up of 15 amino acids. From germline, CDR1 is SGHRS and CDR2 YFSETQ. With 5 bases clipped from V and 2 bases from J, the junction kept 7 bases outside the gene matches. The CDR3 nucleotides read TGCGCCAGCAGTACGCTAGCGGGCGACACAGATACGCAGTATTTT. This codes for CASSTLAGDTDTQYF.

The V gene is TRBV18, the J gene TRBJ1-1; D not certain. The CDR3 is 13 residues long. Trimming cost V 5 bases and J 1 base, with 8 bases left between them. Looked up from germline, CDR1 is KGHSH and CDR2 is LQKENI. The CDR3 DNA reads TGTGCCAGCTCAGACCTCCCGAACACTGAAGCTTTCTTT. It codes for CASSDLPNTEAFF.

This clone was counted a single time. The chain uses TRBV5-1 and TRBJ1-1, with D maybe TRBD1 (6 bases). V was cut by 4 bases and J by 6 bases, with 13 bases left in between. This CDR3 region has 13 residues. The germline CDR1 and CDR2 sequences are SGHRS and YFSETQ. The CDR3 here is CASSHGTLAEAFF. The CDR3 nucleotides read TGCGCCAGCAGCCACGGGACACTCGCTGAAGCTTTCTTT.

The chain is built from TRBV29-1 and TRBJ2-2; no clear D gene. The germline gives CDR1 SQVTM, CDR2 ANQGSEA. This CDR3 contains 13 residues. The V gene lost 4 bases and the J gene lost 4 bases, with 10 bases spanning the gap. In DNA form, the CDR3 reads TGCAGCGTTGGTCATACGGGCACCGGGGAGCTGTTTTTT. This encodes CSVGHTGTGELFF.

V and J are TRBV30 and TRBJ2-3; TRBD2 agrees at 13 bases. The CDR3 is made up of 15 amino acids. The junction had 3 bases not matched to a gene; V was cut back by 3 bases and J by 3 bases. Germline lookup yields CDR1 GTSNPN and CDR2 SVGIG (reference sequence). The CDR3 region has the DNA TGTGCCTGGAGACCGGGACTAGCGGGAACAGATACGCAGTATTTT. It translates to CAWRPGLAGTDTQYF.

The rearrangement links TRBV7-2 to TRBJ2-1, with D unresolved. The CDR3 spans 15 residues. Germline CDR1 SGHTA, CDR2 FQGNSA. Deletions cut 1 base from V and 2 bases from J, with 9 bases between. The CDR3 region has the DNA TGTGCCAGCAGCTTAGGCCGGACCACCTACAATGAGCAGTTCTTC. Its translation: CASSLGRTTYNEQFF. Using reference TRBV7-2 and TRBJ2-1 for the parts outside the CDR3, the full variable domain is GAGVSQSPSNKVTEKGKDVELRCDPISGHTALYWYRQSLGQGLEFLIYFQGNSAPDKSGLPSDRFSAERTGGSVSTLTIQRTQQEDSAVYLCASSLGRTTYNEQFFGPGTRLTVL.

The chain combines TRBV5-6 with TRBJ2-5; 11 bases are a match to TRBD1. The CDR3 loop spans 15 amino acids. In germline, CDR1 is SGHDT, CDR2 YYEEEE. The trim removed 4 bases at V and 0 bases at J, leaving 2 bases unmatched. The CDR3, as DNA: TGTGCCAGCAGCCGGGACAGGGGGAACCAAGAGACCCAGTACTTC. Protein product: CASSRDRGNQETQYF. The variable domain in full, with the rest retrieved from reference TRBV5-6 and TRBJ2-5, is DAGVTQSPTHLIKTRGQQVTLRCSPKSGHDTVSWYQQALGQGPQFIFQYYEEEERQRGNFPDRFSGHQFPNYSSELNVNALLLGDSALYLCASSRDRGNQETQYFGPGTRLLVL.

V usage is TRBV6-6 and J usage is TRBJ2-7; TRBD1 might be the D (6 bases). The CDR3 consists of 14 residues. CDR1 is MNHNY, CDR2 SVGAGI, per germline (reference sequence). The V gene lost 6 bases and the J gene lost 5 bases, with 17 bases spanning the gap. This CDR3 is CASRTTGSTHEQYF. CDR3 bases: TGTGCCAGCAGGACGACAGGATCAACCCACGAGCAGTACTTC.

This chain connects TRBV7-3 to TRBJ2-1; 7 bases fit TRBD1. Germline V lookup: CDR1 SGHTA, CDR2 FQGTGA. The CDR3 contains 15 residues. J gave up 2 bases and V 2 bases, and 3 bases lay outside the gene matches. CDR3 coding DNA: TGTGCCAGCAGCTTAGACAGGGCGACCTACAATGAGCAGTTCTTC. It specifies CASSLDRATYNEQFF.

This chain links TRBV25-1 with TRBJ2-7; D gene unclear. CDR1 and CDR2 from the germline V gene are MGHDK and SYGVNS. Trimming took off 1 base at V and 7 bases at J, with 14 bases between the two ends. This CDR3 is built from 14 residues. The CDR3 loop is CASSELGSPREQYF. Here the CDR3 DNA reads TGTGCCAGCAGTGAATTAGGCTCCCCTAGGGAGCAGTACTTC.

V gene TRBV18 combines with J gene TRBJ2-3; TRBD1 agrees at 7 bases. In germline, CDR1 is KGHSH, CDR2 LQKENI. V shed 0 bases and J 13 bases; nucleotides not matched to a gene: 10. The CDR3 spans 14 residues. In DNA form, the CDR3 reads TGTGCCAGCTCACCACCGACAGGGACCCCCAGGGAGTATTTT. The encoded protein is CASSPPTGTPREYF.

This clone was seen just once. This chain links TRBV2 with TRBJ2-7; 8 nucleotides agree with TRBD2. J gave up 3 bases and V 8 bases, and 9 bases lay outside the gene matches. The CDR3 has 14 residues. CDR1 SNHLY and CDR2 FYNNEI come from the germline V gene. The CDR3 region is CASSLAALIYEQYF. The CDR3 DNA sequence: TGTGCCAGCTCACTAGCGGCCCTGATCTACGAGCAGTACTTC.

The chain uses TRBV4-3 and TRBJ2-1; D is ambiguous. The CDR3 is 16 residues long. Germline V gene sequence: CDR1 LGHNA, CDR2 YSLEER. Trimming cost V 1 base and J 4 bases, with 14 bases left between them. DNA of the CDR3: TGCGCCAGCAGCCAAGCCCTCCAACCCGGATACAATGAGCAGTTCTTC. Protein: CASSQALQPGYNEQFF.

The V gene is TRBV5-6, the J gene TRBJ2-1; D uncertain. This CDR3 has 15 amino acids. The V end was cut by 1 base, the J end by 4 bases, with 12 bases between. The germline CDR1 and CDR2 sequences are SGHDT and YYEEEE. The CDR3 nucleotides read TGTGCCAGCAGCTTGCTCCGGGTAACGTACAATGAGCAGTTCTTC. It yields the protein CASSLLRVTYNEQFF.

V gene TRBV30 combines with J gene TRBJ2-1; no reliable D call. V lost 4 bases and J lost 0, with 13 bases in between. The V gene's germline CDR1 is GTSNPN and CDR2 SVGIG (reference sequence). The CDR3 totals 15 residues. CDR3 loop: CAWTKGLISYNEQFF. DNA of the CDR3: TGTGCCTGGACGAAGGGTCTTATCTCCTACAATGAGCAGTTCTTC.

V gene TRBV23-1 combines with J gene TRBJ1-2, with D unclear. TRBV23-1 is noted as an ORF with a role that remains uncertain. Trimming cost V 8 bases and J 3 bases, with 16 bases left between them. This CDR3 has 14 amino acids. CDR3: CASWRNSSYYGYTF. DNA for the CDR3: TGCGCCAGCTGGAGGAATAGTTCTTACTATGGCTACACCTTC.

This sequence joins TRBV2 and TRBJ1-5; maybe TRBD1 (5 bases). The CDR3 extends over 15 amino acids. Germline-derived CDR1 and CDR2 are SNHLY and FYNNEI. V gave up 4 bases and J gave up 4 bases, with 14 bases separating them. CDR3 DNA sequence: TGTGCCAGCAGTGTAGGGGCAGTGGTGAATCAGCCCCAGCATTTT. Its translation is CASSVGAVVNQPQHF.

CDR3 loop: CASSGLQGAGTDTQYF. In nucleotides, the CDR3 is TGCGCCAGCAGCGGCCTTCAGGGGGCTGGCACAGATACGCAGTATTTT. This chain connects TRBV5-1 to TRBJ2-3, with 8 positions matching TRBD1. CDR1 is SGHRS and CDR2 is YFSETQ in the germline V gene. V dropped 4 bases and J dropped 1; count of bases not matched to a gene: 8. This CDR3 is built from 16 residues.